This T cell receptor (beta chain) was found in a study of metastatic and nonmetastatic thyroid tumors. About the research overall: Comparison of repertoires was carried out across blood and tumor or nodule tissue from malignant and benign thyroid patients. Study-wide results and limits: Within blood and tumor, benign nodules reportedly had significantly lower TCR beta diversity than malignant thyroid tumors did.

This clone came up many times. Its target is unknown. The CDR3 has 16 residues. Germline assignment: CDR1 MDHEN and CDR2 SYDVKM. Trimming left V 4 bases short and J 6 bases short, with 22 bases between. Not a single patient had been given any form of treatment at any point before undergoing thyroid surgery. In the original workflow: In papillary thyroid cancer, a distant-metastasis classifier was built using CDR3 differences across clinicopathological groups. TCRdb ran MiXCR on the PCR reads. The V and J calls and clone size come from TCRdb's table, not from the authors' own analysis. The data show about 21,000 clones, approximately 30% seen once.

This chain links TRBV28 with TRBJ2-7, with a weak D call TRBD2 (6 bases). Sequencing used blood. The source is a female donor with papillary thyroid cancer or a benign thyroid nodule (not recorded which). Some clones in this sample may be carry-over from other donors' samples. The DNA of the CDR3 is TGTGCCAGCAGTTCCCTAGGGACTCCTCGCCCCCTCGAGCAGTACTTC. It yields the protein CASSSLGTPRPLEQYF.